Described below is a single TCR beta chain sequence and its context. The data originate from a study of blood T cell repertoires in COVID-19. In the study overall: Samples taken during acute and convalescent COVID-19 were collected in the United States, Italy and Spain. T cells, B-cell-depleted T cells, or PBMCs provided the cDNA or gDNA that served as material.

Germline loops: CDR1 ENHRY, CDR2 SYGVKD. CDR3 length equals 16 residues. V lost 2 bases to trimming and J lost 2 bases; unmatched junction nucleotides: 5. Per the original data handling: Reference gene primer amplification gave nucleated cell count estimates. Profiling relied on immunoSEQ multiplex PCR, and the TCRdb table lists in-frame clones only, not all of them. For V, J and clone size, that table is used; D and trimming come from the DNA. The table lists more than 110,000 clones, nearly 85% of them singletons. Sequencing was done on a sample of peripheral blood. The receptor was derived from a human donor in a cohort sampled during active COVID-19. The V gene is TRBV10-3, the J gene TRBJ1-5, with 8 bases fitting TRBD1. The CDR3 sequence: CAISEAGQGGNQPQHF. CDR3 coding DNA: TGTGCCATCAGTGAGGCTGGACAGGGTGGCAATCAGCCCCAGCATTTT.